This T cell receptor (beta chain) was recovered during a study of cytotoxic CD8 clonotypes in ibrutinib-treated CLL (dated by TCRdb to the early 2020s). For the wider study: The cohort included some 14 treatment-naive and approximately eleven relapsed/refractory patients; 17 were IGHV unmutated. Partial responses were observed in 24 patients and complete responses in 2; after a median follow-up of 68 months, remission was maintained in around 14 patients and progression was observed in roughly twelve. Response samples were taken after a median of roughly a year on treatment, ranging from about 6 to 40 months. An average of around 250,000 productive templates and 94,082 productive rearrangements was obtained per sample. Longitudinal samples were obtainable from about 30% of the roughly 86 participants in the trial. Cryopreserved peripheral blood mononuclear cells were obtained prior to treatment, at the time of response, and at either disease progression or sustained remission. Every remission and progressive disease sample was obtained while ibrutinib was still being received by the patients. Overall study outcomes, separate from this receptor: At ibrutinib response clonality went up, during sustained remission it held steady, and at progression it dropped back toward baseline. Public clonotypes were rare and either contracted or stayed stable during treatment, and the rise in clonality at ibrutinib response reflected the expansion of private clonotypes. Lymph node repertoires were not examined, and the timing of sampling was not matched between patients in sustained remission and those whose disease progressed. At baseline, clonality was higher than in age-matched healthy donors and showed a strong correlation with circulating CD8+ T-cell counts.

In regard to this clone: Its antigen is currently not known. Base-call qualities are not available, and no considerably larger clone is one nucleotide away.

The goal of deep resolution MiSeq sequencing was a depth between 1 in 1 million and 1 in 200,000 T cells, and coverage averaged 10x per clonotype. The immunoSEQ hsTCRB Kit was used to generate TCR beta libraries. The paper's processing steps were these. Data were analyzed with ImmunoSEQ Data Assistant and ImmunoSEQ Analyzer, with V, D and J genes assigned per IMGT definitions. Clonality was computed as one minus normalized Shannon entropy of productive rearrangement frequencies, ranging from 0 to 1. Public clonotype analysis was restricted to overrepresented clonotypes comprising at least 0.05% of each patient's repertoire. Approximately 13 age-matched healthy donor repertoires from immuneACCESS served as clonality controls. TCRdb stores this immuneACCESS table with in-frame sequences only. Part of the clones is absent; in the studies checked, under half of the shortfall reflects unresolved V genes, and no reason is known for the rest. The V and J calls and clone size come from that table; D and trimming were worked out from the DNA. This sample has approximately 50,000 clones in its table, and about two thirds of those were observed once. Around 13% of the sample rests with the top ten.

In the germline V gene (reference sequence), CDR1 corresponds to DFQATT and CDR2 to SNEGSKA. From its cysteine to its phenylalanine, the CDR3 spans 11 amino acids. The kept DNA is CDR3 alone, 33 bases in frame from the first base. The germline ends are 10 bases apart after V is trimmed by 7 bases and J by 4 bases. The time point label for this specimen denotes: about a year on ibrutinib. For TCR beta library preparation, roughly 2.1 micrograms of genomic DNA were isolated from cryopreserved PBMCs. Longitudinal blood samples from CLL patients receiving ibrutinib monotherapy were subjected to high-throughput TCR beta sequencing. The patients were enrolled in a single-center, open-label phase 2 trial of ibrutinib monotherapy.

The chain is made from TRBV20-1 and TRBJ1-2, with no confidently assigned D gene. This material consisted of PBMCs, taken after 12 months of ibrutinib treatment. This clonotype originated in a human donor with chronic lymphocytic leukemia. The sequenced DNA is TGCAGTGGTCCGAGGAGCTATGGCTACACCTTC. This translates into CSGPRSYGYTF.